Below are 7 T cell receptor beta chains sequenced from a single sample in a study of vaccination and CD4 T cells after COVID-19. The treatment denotes: approximately nine-day PBMC culture with coronavirus spike peptide pools or control peptides (ViraFEST assay). For these TCRs, the target antigens are not known. Cultured CD4+ T cell DNA was sequenced using the Oncomine TCR Beta short-read assay. TCRdb itself ran the PCR reads through MiXCR, one entry per CDR3 protein. The data show over 10,000 distinct CDR3 sequences, around 58% seen once. Sequencing was done on a sample of CD4+ T cells from blood, cultured in vitro. The receptors were sampled from a human donor who had recovered from COVID-19.

The chain couples TRBV27 to TRBJ2-3, with 11 nucleotides matching TRBD2. Unmatched junction bases numbered 7, after V lost 8 bases and J lost 0 bases. CDR3 length: 16 amino acids. Germline lookup yields CDR1 MNHEY and CDR2 SMNVEV (reference sequence). The CDR3 loop reads CASGKLAGASTDTQYF. DNA of the CDR3: TGTGCCAGCGGTAAACTAGCGGGGGCAAGCACAGATACGCAGTATTTT.

V usage is TRBV7-2 and J usage is TRBJ2-3; no firm D call. Germline CDR1 and CDR2: SGHTA and FQGNSA. The CDR3 loop spans 13 amino acids. Trimming pared 3 bases from V and 1 base from J, leaving 5 bases between. The CDR3 loop is CASSFDGTDTQYF. CDR3 nucleotides: TGTGCCAGCAGCTTCGATGGCACAGATACGCAGTATTTT.

This clonotype has only one observation. The CDR3 bases are TGTGCCTGGACACACGACAGGGGAAACACCATATATTTT. It yields the protein CAWTHDRGNTIYF. The gene calls are TRBV30 and TRBJ1-3; a possible D gene is TRBD1 (6 bases). The V gene lost 4 bases and the J gene lost 4 bases, with 11 bases spanning the gap. Germline V CDR1 and CDR2: GTSNPN, SVGIG (reference sequence). The CDR3 covers 13 residues.

V is TRBV20-1 and J is TRBJ1-2; TRBD1 matches at 9 bases. There are 15 residues in the CDR3. Germline-derived CDR1 and CDR2 are DFQATT and SNEGSKA (reference sequence). V shed 1 base and J 5 bases; nucleotides not matched to a gene: 8. The CDR3 DNA is TGCAGTGCTAGAGTCACAGGGGGCGCTGGGTATGGCTACACCTTC. It yields the protein CSARVTGGAGYGYTF.

The rearrangement joins TRBV20-1 to TRBJ1-3; D is unclear. Germline lookup yields CDR1 DFQATT and CDR2 SNEGSKA (reference sequence). The germline V and J ends were trimmed by 5 bases and 2 bases, with 10 bases remaining between them. The CDR3 extends over 13 amino acids. CDR3 sequence: CSALDPAGNTIYF. The CDR3 DNA reads as TGCAGTGCTCTTGATCCGGCTGGAAACACCATATATTTT.

This clonotype occurred a few times. The V call is TRBV7-9, the J call TRBJ1-2; D gene ambiguous. Germline V gene sequence: CDR1 SEHNR, CDR2 FQNEAQ (reference sequence). This CDR3 comprises 15 residues. Trimming took 3 bases from V and 4 from J, leaving 15 bases between them. CDR3 sequence reads: CASSLGQSPVYGYTF. CDR3 DNA sequence: TGTGCCAGCAGCTTGGGCCAGTCCCCCGTCTATGGCTACACCTTC.

This clonotype is categorized as medium-sized (0.01 to 0.1%). The chain joins TRBV6-1 to TRBJ2-2, with D uncertain. This CDR3 region has 15 residues. V dropped 7 bases and J dropped 4 bases, with 16 bases sitting between them. Per the germline V gene, CDR1 is MNHNS and CDR2 is SASEGT. The CDR3 DNA sequence: TGTGCCAGCAAAGTTGAGGCCCAGGCCACCGGGGAGCTGTTTTTT. It encodes CASKVEAQATGELFF.